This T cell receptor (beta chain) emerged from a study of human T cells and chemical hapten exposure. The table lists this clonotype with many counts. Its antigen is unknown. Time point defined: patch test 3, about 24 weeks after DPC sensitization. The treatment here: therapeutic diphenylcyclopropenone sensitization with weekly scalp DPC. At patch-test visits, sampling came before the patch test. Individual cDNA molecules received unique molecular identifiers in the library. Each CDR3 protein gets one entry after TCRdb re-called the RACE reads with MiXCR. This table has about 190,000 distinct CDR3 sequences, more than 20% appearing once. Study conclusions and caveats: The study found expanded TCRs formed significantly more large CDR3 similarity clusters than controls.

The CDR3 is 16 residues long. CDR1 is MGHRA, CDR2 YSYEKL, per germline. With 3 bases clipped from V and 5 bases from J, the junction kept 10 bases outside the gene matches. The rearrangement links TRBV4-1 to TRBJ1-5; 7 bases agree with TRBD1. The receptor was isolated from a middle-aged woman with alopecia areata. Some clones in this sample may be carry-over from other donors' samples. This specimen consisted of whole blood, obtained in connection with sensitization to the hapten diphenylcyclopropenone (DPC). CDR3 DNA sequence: TGCGCCAGCAGCCATCGACTCACAGGGGCTTATCAGCCCCAGCATTTT. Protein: CASSHRLTGAYQPQHF.